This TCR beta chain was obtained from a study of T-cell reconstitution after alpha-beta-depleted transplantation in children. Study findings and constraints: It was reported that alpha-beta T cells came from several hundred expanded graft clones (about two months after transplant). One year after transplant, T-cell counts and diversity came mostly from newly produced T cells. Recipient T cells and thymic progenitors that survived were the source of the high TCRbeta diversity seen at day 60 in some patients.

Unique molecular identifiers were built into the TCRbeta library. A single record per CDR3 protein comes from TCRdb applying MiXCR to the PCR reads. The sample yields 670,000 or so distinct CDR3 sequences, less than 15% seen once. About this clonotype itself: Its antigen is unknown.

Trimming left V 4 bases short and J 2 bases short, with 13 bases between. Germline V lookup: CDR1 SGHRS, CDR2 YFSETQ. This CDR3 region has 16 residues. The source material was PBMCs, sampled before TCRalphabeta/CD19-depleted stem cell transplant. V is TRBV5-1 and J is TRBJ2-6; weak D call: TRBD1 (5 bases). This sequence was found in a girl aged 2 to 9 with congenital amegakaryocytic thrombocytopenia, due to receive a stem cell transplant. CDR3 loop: CASSRDRFPGANVLTF. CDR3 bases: TGCGCCAGCAGCCGCGACAGATTTCCTGGGGCCAACGTCCTGACTTTC.